Listed below are T cell receptor beta chains from one sample, sequenced in a study of OX40 agonist ivuxolimab in advanced cancers. Clones were sequenced by immunoSEQ multiplex PCR, and TCRdb holds only the in-frame ones, with some missing. The sample lists about 35,000 clones, roughly 85% occurring once. The source material was CD4+ or CD8+ T cells sorted from blood, sampled in a trial of the OX40 agonist ivuxolimab. These receptors came from an adult with an advanced solid tumor such as melanoma, head and neck, liver or kidney cancer. Both conserved end residues are part of each CDR3. The D gene is left open where the match is weak. Clone size appears in some rows only: once, few, many, or a class for an expanded clone.

J gene: TRBJ1-5; D gene: .; V gene: TRBV6-5; clone size: .; CDR3 DNA: TGTGCCGGCAGTTACGGGTCCGGCCAGCCCCAGCATTTT; CDR3 protein: CAGSYGSGQPQHF
J gene: TRBJ2-7; D gene: .; V gene: TRBV27; clone size: .; CDR3 DNA: TGTGCCAGCAGTGGTCTCAGCTCGTACGAGCAGTACTTC; CDR3 protein: CASSGLSSYEQYF
J gene: TRBJ2-1; D gene: TRBD2; V gene: TRBV6-5; clone size: .; CDR3 DNA: TGTGCCAGCGGCCAAGGGACTATCCGGCATGAGCAGTTCTTC; CDR3 protein: CASGQGTIRHEQFF
J gene: TRBJ2-1; D gene: .; V gene: TRBV5-6; clone size: .; CDR3 DNA: TGTGCCAGCAGCTCCGGCCTCGTTGAGCAGTTCTTC; CDR3 protein: CASSSGLVEQFF
J gene: TRBJ1-1; D gene: TRBD1; V gene: TRBV5-1; clone size: once; CDR3 DNA: TGCGCCAGCAGCCCGGGACAGACACCGAACACTGAAGCTTTCTTT; CDR3 protein: CASSPGQTPNTEAFF
J gene: TRBJ2-7; D gene: TRBD1; V gene: TRBV29-1; clone size: .; CDR3 DNA: TGCAGCGTTGAGGGGGACAGGGGGTGGCCTTACGAGCAGTACTTC; CDR3 protein: CSVEGDRGWPYEQYF
J gene: TRBJ1-2; D gene: TRBD1; V gene: TRBV27; clone size: .; CDR3 DNA: TGTGCCGCCTGGGACAGGGGTAACTATGGCTACACCTTC; CDR3 protein: CAAWDRGNYGYTF
J gene: TRBJ1-1; D gene: .; V gene: TRBV19; clone size: once; CDR3 DNA: TGTGCCAGTAGTATACTGAACACTGAAGCTTTCTTT; CDR3 protein: CASSILNTEAFF
J gene: TRBJ2-5; D gene: TRBD1; V gene: TRBV7-2; clone size: .; CDR3 DNA: TGTGCCAGCAGCCAGGGGACAGGGGAAGAGACCCAGTACTTC; CDR3 protein: CASSQGTGEETQYF
J gene: TRBJ1-2; D gene: TRBD1; V gene: TRBV11-2; clone size: .; CDR3 DNA: TGTGCCAGCAGCTTTTGGGGCAGACAGGGGAGTAACTATGGCTACACCTTC; CDR3 protein: CASSFWGRQGSNYGYTF
J gene: TRBJ2-6; D gene: .; V gene: TRBV7-9; clone size: .; CDR3 DNA: TGTGCCAGCAGCTTAGGTCTTACCACTAAAAACTCTGGGGCCAACGTCCTGACTTTC; CDR3 protein: CASSLGLTTKNSGANVLTF
J gene: TRBJ2-1; D gene: TRBD2; V gene: TRBV6-1; clone size: few; CDR3 DNA: TGTGCCAGCAGTGAACTAGCGGGGGGGTACAATGAGCAGTTCTTC; CDR3 protein: CASSELAGGYNEQFF
J gene: TRBJ2-3; D gene: TRBD2; V gene: TRBV11-2; clone size: .; CDR3 DNA: TGTGCCACCCTTGCAGGACTAGCGGGGGACCCCTGGGGAGATACGCAGTATTTT; CDR3 protein: CATLAGLAGDPWGDTQYF
J gene: TRBJ2-5; D gene: TRBD1; V gene: TRBV9; clone size: once; CDR3 DNA: TGTGCCAGCAGCGGTTCCAGGACAGGGGTCCGAGAGACCCAGTACTTC; CDR3 protein: CASSGSRTGVRETQYF
J gene: TRBJ1-5; D gene: TRBD1; V gene: TRBV19; clone size: .; CDR3 DNA: TGTGCCAGTAGAGTACAGGGGGTCGGTAATCAGCCCCAGCATTTT; CDR3 protein: CASRVQGVGNQPQHF
J gene: TRBJ1-1; D gene: .; V gene: TRBV28; clone size: .; CDR3 DNA: TGTGCCAGCAGCCCCCTGGGGGGGATCGGGATTCCGAACACTGAAGCTTTCTTT; CDR3 protein: CASSPLGGIGIPNTEAFF
J gene: TRBJ2-7; D gene: .; V gene: TRBV15; clone size: .; CDR3 DNA: TGTGCCACCAGCAGGAAGTCAACAGGGATCTCACCCTACGAGCAGTACTTC; CDR3 protein: CATSRKSTGISPYEQYF
J gene: TRBJ1-3; D gene: TRBD1; V gene: TRBV25-1; clone size: .; CDR3 DNA: TGTGCCAGCAGTGCGCTAGACAGGGACTCTGGAAACACCATATATTTT; CDR3 protein: CASSALDRDSGNTIYF
J gene: TRBJ1-5; D gene: .; V gene: TRBV30; clone size: .; CDR3 DNA: TGTGCCTGGAGTGTTGCCGGTGGGGGCAATCAGCCCCAGCATTTT; CDR3 protein: CAWSVAGGGNQPQHF
J gene: TRBJ1-2; D gene: TRBD1; V gene: TRBV7-9; clone size: .; CDR3 DNA: TGTGCCAGCAGCGGAGAACAGGGGATGGATGGCTACACCTTC; CDR3 protein: CASSGEQGMDGYTF
J gene: TRBJ2-7; D gene: .; V gene: TRBV30; clone size: few; CDR3 DNA: TGTGCCTGGAGTCTTCAAGGGGGGGACGAGCAGTACTTC; CDR3 protein: CAWSLQGGDEQYF
J gene: TRBJ1-4; D gene: .; V gene: TRBV6-6; clone size: .; CDR3 DNA: TGTGCCAGCAGTTACTCGGTTCAGGCGGTTAATGAAAAACTGTTTTTT; CDR3 protein: CASSYSVQAVNEKLFF
J gene: TRBJ2-7; D gene: .; V gene: TRBV9; clone size: .; CDR3 DNA: TGTGCCAGCAGCACAACTCCGGGCCTTCCATCCTTC; CDR3 protein: CASSTTPGLPSF
J gene: TRBJ2-1; D gene: .; V gene: TRBV19; clone size: .; CDR3 DNA: TGTGCCACCAGCCCAAGCTTCGATGAGCAGTTCTTC; CDR3 protein: CATSPSFDEQFF
J gene: TRBJ1-2; D gene: TRBD1; V gene: TRBV28; clone size: .; CDR3 DNA: TGTGCCAGCAGTTTCATCCAGGGGGTCTATGGCTACACCTTC; CDR3 protein: CASSFIQGVYGYTF
J gene: TRBJ1-1; D gene: .; V gene: TRBV29-1; clone size: .; CDR3 DNA: TGCAGCCAACGAGGGGGAGCGAACACTGAAGCTTTCTTT; CDR3 protein: CSQRGGANTEAFF
J gene: TRBJ2-1; D gene: TRBD2; V gene: TRBV7-6; clone size: once; CDR3 DNA: TGTGCCACCGGGACTAGCGTTGGGAATGAGCAGTTCTTC; CDR3 protein: CATGTSVGNEQFF
J gene: TRBJ2-1; D gene: TRBD1; V gene: TRBV5-1; clone size: .; CDR3 DNA: TGCGCCAGCAGCCCCGACAGGGGTCATGAGCAGTTCTTC; CDR3 protein: CASSPDRGHEQFF
J gene: TRBJ2-1; D gene: TRBD1; V gene: TRBV5-4; clone size: .; CDR3 DNA: TGTGCCAGCAGCGCGGGACAGGGGGGGTATGAGCAGTTCTTC; CDR3 protein: CASSAGQGGYEQFF
J gene: TRBJ2-2; D gene: TRBD1; V gene: TRBV5-1; clone size: .; CDR3 DNA: TGCGCCAGCAGTTATACAGGGGGCCTCAACACCGGGGAGCTGTTTTTT; CDR3 protein: CASSYTGGLNTGELFF
J gene: TRBJ1-5; D gene: TRBD1; V gene: TRBV2; clone size: .; CDR3 DNA: TGTGCCAGCAGGGGGGACAGGGAGAATCAGCCCCAGCATTTT; CDR3 protein: CASRGDRENQPQHF
J gene: TRBJ2-7; D gene: TRBD2; V gene: TRBV7-9; clone size: .; CDR3 DNA: TGTGCCAGCAGCTTAACTCGCGCGGGGGAGAGGGACGAGCAGTACTTC; CDR3 protein: CASSLTRAGERDEQYF
J gene: TRBJ1-5; D gene: .; V gene: TRBV7-9; clone size: many; CDR3 DNA: TGTGCCAGCAGCTTGGCCGGGGACGGTCAGCCCCAGCATTTT; CDR3 protein: CASSLAGDGQPQHF
J gene: TRBJ1-5; D gene: TRBD1; V gene: TRBV12-5; clone size: once; CDR3 DNA: TGTGCTAGTGGTTCACTCCGGGACAGCGTGAAGTATAGCAATCAGCCCCAGCATTTT; CDR3 protein: CASGSLRDSVKYSNQPQHF
J gene: TRBJ2-1; D gene: .; V gene: TRBV4-1; clone size: .; CDR3 DNA: TGCGCCAGCAGCCAAGATCTTGTGTCGTTCGGTGAGCAGTTCTTC; CDR3 protein: CASSQDLVSFGEQFF
J gene: TRBJ2-3; D gene: .; V gene: TRBV6-4; clone size: medium-sized; CDR3 DNA: TGTGCCAGCAGTGACTCGAGGGGGGGCGGCACAGATACGCAGTATTTT; CDR3 protein: CASSDSRGGGTDTQYF
J gene: TRBJ2-1; D gene: .; V gene: TRBV11-2; clone size: once; CDR3 DNA: TGTGCCAGCAGCCTCTACCAAGGGGTGAGTCCCTACAATGAGCAGTTCTTC; CDR3 protein: CASSLYQGVSPYNEQFF
J gene: TRBJ2-1; D gene: .; V gene: TRBV6-6; clone size: few; CDR3 DNA: TGTGCCAGCAGTTACTCGGGGGGACTTAATGAGCAGTTCTTC; CDR3 protein: CASSYSGGLNEQFF
J gene: TRBJ2-5; D gene: .; V gene: TRBV9; clone size: .; CDR3 DNA: TGTGCCAGCAGCGCCCAGATAGGCCCGAGAGAGACCCAGTACTTC; CDR3 protein: CASSAQIGPRETQYF
J gene: TRBJ1-1; D gene: .; V gene: TRBV5-1; clone size: medium-sized; CDR3 DNA: TGCGCCAGCAGCATCACCGGGGCCGCTGTGAACACTGAAGCTTTCTTT; CDR3 protein: CASSITGAAVNTEAFF
J gene: TRBJ2-7; D gene: .; V gene: TRBV7-9; clone size: once; CDR3 DNA: TGTGCCAGCAGCTTAGAGCTAATACACTACGAGCAGTACTTC; CDR3 protein: CASSLELIHYEQYF
J gene: TRBJ1-2; D gene: .; V gene: TRBV19; clone size: .; CDR3 DNA: TGTGCCAGTAGTATGAAACGGCCGGCCGCCTATGGCTACACCTTC; CDR3 protein: CASSMKRPAAYGYTF
J gene: TRBJ2-7; D gene: TRBD2; V gene: TRBV5-5; clone size: .; CDR3 DNA: TGTGCCAGCAGCTTGGCACAGGGACTAGCGGGAGACGAGCAGTACTTC; CDR3 protein: CASSLAQGLAGDEQYF